The rows below give T cell receptor beta chains drawn from one sample of a study of shared clonotypes between healthy human individuals. The assay was immunoSEQ multiplex PCR, and TCRdb's table has in-frame clones only and misses some. The sample has fewer than 1.4 million clones; 78% are singletons. Sequenced input: memory CD4+ T cells from PBMCs. Receptor source: a young man in good health. Some clones in this sample may be carry-over from other donors' samples. The CDR3 runs from the conserved cysteine through the conserved F or W. A D gene is named only where the DNA matches it firmly. Rows may omit the clone size; those that give it use once, few, many or a size class.

clone_size: -
d_call: TRBD2
v_call: TRBV5-4
j_call: TRBJ2-7
cdr3_nt: TGTGCCAGCAGCCACGGTACCGGGACTAGCGACTACGAGCAGTACTTC
cdr3_aa: CASSHGTGTSDYEQYF

clone_size: -
d_call: -
v_call: TRBV5-1
j_call: TRBJ2-7
cdr3_nt: TGCGCCAGCAGCTTGGGAACTAGCTTTTTCTACGAGCAGTACTTC
cdr3_aa: CASSLGTSFFYEQYF

clone_size: -
d_call: -
v_call: TRBV2
j_call: TRBJ1-1
cdr3_nt: TGTGCCAGCAGTGGCCCAAGTCGGGGAAGAACTGAAGCTTTCTTT
cdr3_aa: CASSGPSRGRTEAFF

clone_size: -
d_call: -
v_call: TRBV5-1
j_call: TRBJ2-7
cdr3_nt: TGCGCCAGCAGCTTGTATGGGATCTCCTACGAGCAGTACTTC
cdr3_aa: CASSLYGISYEQYF

clone_size: once
d_call: TRBD1
v_call: TRBV29-1
j_call: TRBJ2-7
cdr3_nt: TGCAGCGTTGTGGGGACAGTTTCCTACGAGCAGTACTTC
cdr3_aa: CSVVGTVSYEQYF

clone_size: -
d_call: TRBD1
v_call: TRBV28
j_call: TRBJ2-3
cdr3_nt: TGTGCCAGCAGTCCCCCGACAGGGACAGATACGCAGTATTTT
cdr3_aa: CASSPPTGTDTQYF

clone_size: many
d_call: TRBD1
v_call: TRBV6-5
j_call: TRBJ2-7
cdr3_nt: TGTGCCAGCACTAAACTGACAGGGGACGAGCAGTACTTC
cdr3_aa: CASTKLTGDEQYF

clone_size: -
d_call: -
v_call: TRBV18
j_call: TRBJ2-1
cdr3_nt: TGTGCCAGCTCACCAGCCTCCTACAATGAGCAGTTCTTC
cdr3_aa: CASSPASYNEQFF

clone_size: -
d_call: TRBD1
v_call: TRBV18
j_call: TRBJ1-2
cdr3_nt: TGTGCCAGCTCACCTGGGACAGGAACCTTTAACTATGGCTACACCTTC
cdr3_aa: CASSPGTGTFNYGYTF

clone_size: -
d_call: TRBD1
v_call: TRBV5-1
j_call: TRBJ1-3
cdr3_nt: TGCGCCAGCAGCCCGGGACAGGGAGATAACACCATATATTTT
cdr3_aa: CASSPGQGDNTIYF

clone_size: -
d_call: TRBD2
v_call: TRBV2
j_call: TRBJ2-7
cdr3_nt: TGTGCCAGTACTATAGGGACTAGCATATCCTACGAGCAGTACTTC
cdr3_aa: CASTIGTSISYEQYF

clone_size: -
d_call: -
v_call: TRBV11-3
j_call: TRBJ2-3
cdr3_nt: TGTGCCAGCAGTGCTAACACAGATACGCAGTATTTT
cdr3_aa: CASSANTDTQYF

clone_size: -
d_call: -
v_call: TRBV5-1
j_call: TRBJ1-2
cdr3_nt: TGCGCCAGCAGCTTGGCGCAGGGTATTGGCTACACCTTC
cdr3_aa: CASSLAQGIGYTF